This T cell receptor (beta chain) derives from a study of blood T cell repertoires in COVID-19. Turning to the study itself: Acute-phase and convalescent COVID-19 samples originated in the United States, Italy and Spain. Sample material is recorded as cDNA or gDNA derived from T cells, B-cell-depleted T cells, or PBMCs.

Source study methods: For nucleated cells, counts were estimated from reference gene primer amplification. Sequenced by immunoSEQ multiplex PCR; TCRdb stores in-frame clones only, minus some. D and trimming were read from the DNA, whereas the V and J calls and clone size are those reported in that table. The table shows roughly 250,000 clones, with 90% to 95% occurring only once. Participants had their cohort set by participant-reported clinical history. Germline V gene sequence: CDR1 MNHEY, CDR2 SVGAGI. The trim removed 5 bases at V and 11 bases at J, leaving 7 bases unmatched. CDR3 length: 12 residues.

The clonotype originates from a human donor in a cohort exposed to, infected with or recovered from COVID-19 (not recorded which). The donor label of this sample is uncertain. The V and J genes are TRBV6-5 and TRBJ2-3; TRBD1 aligns across 7 bases. The sample comprised PBMCs or T cells enriched from blood (not recorded which). The CDR3 bases are TGTGCCAGCAGTCCTACAGGGGTGGGGCAGTATTTT. This translates into CASSPTGVGQYF.